This record covers a single T cell receptor beta chain. This specimen belongs to a study of technical replicates of blood from a few donors. From germline, CDR1 is MNHEY and CDR2 SMNVEV (reference sequence). There are 20 residues in the CDR3. The J segment lost 1 base and the V segment lost 5 bases, leaving 16 bases of the junction unmatched. Sequencing was performed with immunoSEQ multiplex PCR; in TCRdb, only in-frame clones are kept and a portion is missing. The top ten clones hold 0.39% of a sample with 65,000 to 85,000 clones, approximately 94% of them seen once. The rearrangement links TRBV27 to TRBJ2-1; 11 bases are a match to TRBD2. The origin of this receptor is a human donor in good health. The specimen sequenced was T cells isolated from PBMCs. This CDR3 is CASSDVRGTSGGGSYNEQFF. The CDR3 DNA is TGTGCCAGCAGTGACGTTCGGGGTACTAGCGGGGGAGGGTCCTACAATGAGCAGTTCTTC.